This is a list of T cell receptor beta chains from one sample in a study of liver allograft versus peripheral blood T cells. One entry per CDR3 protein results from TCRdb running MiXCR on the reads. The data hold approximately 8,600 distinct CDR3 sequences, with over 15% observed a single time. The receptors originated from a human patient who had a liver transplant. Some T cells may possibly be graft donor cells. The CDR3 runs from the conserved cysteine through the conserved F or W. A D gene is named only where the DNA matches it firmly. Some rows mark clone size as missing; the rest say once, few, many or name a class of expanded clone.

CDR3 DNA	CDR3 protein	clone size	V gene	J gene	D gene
TGTGCCAGCTCACGAGGGGTCAATGAAAAACTGTTTTTT	CASSRGVNEKLFF	large	TRBV18	TRBJ1-4	.
TGTGCCAGCAGTTCCCGAACTAATGAGCAGTTCTTC	CASSSRTNEQFF	.	TRBV28	TRBJ2-1	.
TGTGCCTGGAACTTCGGGGGCTCTGGAAACACCATATATTTT	CAWNFGGSGNTIYF	.	TRBV30	TRBJ1-3	.
TGTGCCACCAGCCCGGGACAGGGGAGTGGCTACACCTTC	CATSPGQGSGYTF	few	TRBV15	TRBJ1-2	TRBD1
TGTGCCAGTAGATACCGGGACGGTGGTTCGAACACCGGGGAGCTGTTTTTT	CASRYRDGGSNTGELFF	many	TRBV19	TRBJ2-2	.
TGTGCCAGTAGTAGGGCCTCGCAGGGTACTGGGGCCAACGTCCTGACTTTC	CASSRASQGTGANVLTF	few	TRBV19	TRBJ2-6	.
TGTGCCAGTAGTATCTCCGGGGCTTCGACGGGGGAGCAGTACTTC	CASSISGASTGEQYF	medium-sized	TRBV19	TRBJ2-7	.
TGTGCCAGCAGCTTACGAGGGGAGCCCCAAGAGACCCAGTACTTC	CASSLRGEPQETQYF	few	TRBV11-1	TRBJ2-5	.
TGTGCCAGCAGCTTAGTAGGGATAGGCAATCAGCCCCAGCATTTT	CASSLVGIGNQPQHF	medium-sized	TRBV7-2	TRBJ1-5	.
TGTGCCAGCAGCATCGGGACATCACCCTACGAGCAGTACTTC	CASSIGTSPYEQYF	once	TRBV5-4	TRBJ2-7	.
TGTGCCAGCAGCCCCCCGGGTTTGGATTCCGGGGGAACTAATGAAAAACTGTTTTTT	CASSPPGLDSGGTNEKLFF	few	TRBV3-1	TRBJ1-4	.
TGTGCCAGCAGGGGGGGCCACTCTGGAAACACCATATATTTT	CASRGGHSGNTIYF	few	TRBV12-3/TRBV12-4	TRBJ1-3	.
TGCAGTGCTCCGTCCCGGGACAGTTATCAGCCCCAGCATTTT	CSAPSRDSYQPQHF	many	TRBV20-1	TRBJ1-5	TRBD1
TGCAGTGCTAGAGAGACAGCGAACACTGAAGCTTTCTTT	CSARETANTEAFF	many	TRBV20-1	TRBJ1-1	.